This entry lists 17 T cell receptor beta chains sequenced from one sample in a study of technical replicates of blood from four donors. Profiled with immunoSEQ multiplex PCR; TCRdb holds only in-frame clones, not every one. This sample has more than 90,000 clones, with approximately 96% found just once. What was sequenced was T cells isolated from PBMCs. These receptors came from a human donor in good health.

V and J are TRBV4-1 and TRBJ2-7, with D perhaps matching TRBD1 (5 bases). Trimming shortened V by 1 base and J by 3 bases, and 13 bases separated the two germline ends. CDR3 size: 15 residues. Germline lookup yields CDR1 MGHRA and CDR2 YSYEKL. In DNA, the CDR3 is TGCGCCAGCAGCCAAGGGGGCCTGCACGGCTACGAGCAGTACTTC. Its protein product is CASSQGGLHGYEQYF.

The chain uses TRBV7-9 and TRBJ2-7; 9 bases align to TRBD2. The CDR3 spans 14 residues. The ends lost 5 bases at V and 0 bases at J; junction bases unmatched: 2. Germline V gene data show CDR1 as SEHNR and CDR2 as FQNEAQ (reference sequence). The CDR3: CASSVSGSSYEQYF. As DNA, the CDR3 is TGTGCCAGCAGCGTTAGCGGGAGCTCCTACGAGCAGTACTTC. Using reference TRBV7-9 and TRBJ2-7 for the parts outside the CDR3, the full variable domain is DTGVSQNPRHKITKRGQNVTFRCDPISEHNRLYWYRQTLGQGPEFLTYFQNEAQLEKSRLLSDRFSAERPKGSFSTLEIQRTEQGDSAMYLCASSVSGSSYEQYFGPGTRLTVT.

V usage is TRBV10-3 and J usage is TRBJ2-7, with a weak D call TRBD2 (5 bases). Germline lookup yields CDR1 ENHRY and CDR2 SYGVKD. The V end was cut by 6 bases, the J end by 2 bases, with 11 bases between. The CDR3 totals 13 residues. The CDR3 spells CAIRASRTYEQYF. CDR3 in DNA: TGTGCCATCAGGGCTAGCCGAACCTACGAGCAGTACTTC.

The CDR3 DNA reads as TGTGCCAGCAGCTACAGGGGGAATCAGCCCCAGCATTTT. Protein sequence: CASSYRGNQPQHF. V is TRBV7-2 and J is TRBJ1-5, with TRBD1 identical over 8 bases. V was clipped by 4 bases and J by 4 bases; unmatched bases: 0. Germline V gene sequence: CDR1 SGHTA, CDR2 FQGNSA. CDR3 length: 13 residues.

CDR3 sequence reads: CASSKALGGAVEKLFF. DNA of the CDR3: TGTGCCAGCAGCAAAGCGCTCGGGGGGGCCGTGGAAAAACTGTTTTTT. This chain connects TRBV21-1 to TRBJ1-4. TRBV21-1 is given as a pseudogene. The CDR3 spans 16 residues.

A note on this clone: An end of the junction does not agree with germline; a read error may underlie this. The identical CDR3 is also encoded by other nucleotide sequences in the sample. V is TRBV2 and J is TRBJ2-7; 7 bases map to TRBD2. CDR3 length: 17 amino acids. Germline loops: CDR1 SNHLY, CDR2 FYNNEI. The CDR3 is CASSETSAGVLTFEQYF. CDR3 DNA sequence: TGTGCCAGCAGTGAAACTTCGGCGGGAGTACTCACGTTCGAGCAGTATTTC.

V is TRBV18 and J is TRBJ1-1; D is undetermined. Trimming stripped 2 bases from V and 1 base from J, with 8 bases between. CDR1 and CDR2 from the germline V gene are KGHSH and LQKENI. This CDR3 has 14 residues. The CDR3 DNA sequence: TGTGCCAGCTCACCAGGGCAGACGAACACTGAAGCTTTCTTT. Translating it yields CASSPGQTNTEAFF. Looking up the rest from reference TRBV18 and TRBJ1-1 gives the full variable domain: NAGVMQNPRHLVRRRGQEARLRCSPMKGHSHVYWYRQLPEEGLKFMVYLQKENIIDESGMPKERFSAEFPKEGPSILRIQQVVRGDSAAYFCASSPGQTNTEAFFGQGTRLTVV.

V is TRBV28 and J is TRBJ1-5, with a tentative D call TRBD1 (6 bases). The CDR3 is 17 amino acids. The germline V and J ends were trimmed by 2 bases and 2 bases, with 16 bases remaining between them. Germline CDR1 is MDHEN and CDR2 is SYDVKM. CDR3 sequence: CASSLPQQGRGNQPQHF. The CDR3 bases are TGTGCCAGCAGTTTACCCCAACAGGGACGAGGCAATCAGCCCCAGCATTTT.

The chain employs TRBV27 and TRBJ1-1, with 12 bases that match TRBD1. CDR1 and CDR2 (germline): MNHEY, SMNVEV (reference sequence). Trimming removed 5 bases from V and 4 bases from J; junction bases left unmatched: 17. The CDR3 has 19 residues. The CDR3 DNA reads TGTGCCAGCAGTCTTCAACCTCTAGGGGGACAGGGGGCAAGCACTGAAGCTTTCTTT. Residues: CASSLQPLGGQGASTEAFF.

The V call is TRBV6-4, the J call TRBJ1-1; D gene ambiguous. The CDR3 is 14 amino acids. The germline V and J ends were trimmed by 6 bases and 4 bases, with 15 bases remaining between them. The germline CDR1 and CDR2 sequences are MRHNA and SNTAGT. The CDR3 spells CASSLMPGATEAFF. The CDR3 DNA is TGTGCCAGCAGCCTGATGCCGGGAGCCACTGAAGCTTTCTTT.

The chain recombines TRBV4-1 with TRBJ2-1; 9 positions agree with TRBD2. Germline loops: CDR1 MGHRA, CDR2 YSYEKL. The CDR3 consists of 20 residues. The J segment lost 2 bases and the V segment lost 4 bases, leaving 18 bases of the junction unmatched. CDR3 amino acids: CASSLHVGAGGPSAYNEQFF. DNA for the CDR3: TGCGCCAGCAGCCTACACGTGGGGGCGGGGGGGCCTTCCGCCTACAATGAGCAGTTCTTC.

The chain employs TRBV28 and TRBJ2-5; TRBD2 might be the D (5 bases). Germline assignment: CDR1 MDHEN and CDR2 SYDVKM. The length of the CDR3 is 12 residues. V was clipped by 5 bases and J by 6 bases, with 10 bases between them. The DNA for the CDR3 is TGTGCCAGCAGTAGAGGGTTGCAGACCCAGTACTTC. This codes for CASSRGLQTQYF.

The rearrangement links TRBV5-1 to TRBJ1-6, with 7 positions matching TRBD1. This CDR3 is 15 amino acids long. Germline loops: CDR1 SGHRS, CDR2 YFSETQ. V lost 0 bases to trimming and J lost 5 bases; unmatched junction nucleotides: 2. The CDR3: CASSLVDRDNSPLHF. The CDR3 nucleotides are TGCGCCAGCAGCTTGGTTGACAGGGATAATTCACCCCTCCACTTT.

The CDR3 protein is CASSLRTDRAFQPQHF. CDR3 sequence (DNA): TGCGCCAGCAGCCTAAGGACTGACAGGGCGTTTCAGCCCCAGCATTTT. This chain connects TRBV4-1 to TRBJ1-5, with 7 bases identical to TRBD1. Germline trimming cut 4 bases from V and 6 bases from J; bases unmatched to any gene: 12. The CDR3 spans 16 residues. The germline V gene encodes CDR1 MGHRA and CDR2 YSYEKL.

CDR3 sequence (DNA): TGCGCCAGCAGCTTGGGACTAGTATATGAGCAGTTCTTC. It yields the protein CASSLGLVYEQFF. The rearrangement uses TRBV5-1 and TRBJ2-1, with a tentative D call TRBD2 (6 bases). Germline lookup yields CDR1 SGHRS and CDR2 YFSETQ. V shed 0 bases and J shed 8 bases, with 9 bases lying between them. The length of the CDR3 is 13 residues.

The chain couples TRBV16 to TRBJ2-1; 7 bases map to TRBD1. CDR1 is KGHSY and CDR2 is FQNENV in the germline V gene. The V segment lost 4 bases and the J segment 4 bases; nucleotides outside the gene matches: 13. The CDR3 runs 17 residues. The CDR3 loop reads CASSPGFNRGPYNEQFF. The CDR3, as DNA: TGTGCCAGCAGCCCCGGGTTTAACAGGGGCCCTTACAATGAGCAGTTCTTC.

The chain couples TRBV5-1 to TRBJ2-1; D gene uncertain. V was cut by 1 base and J by 9 bases, with 11 bases left in between. Germline CDR1 reads SGHRS; CDR2 reads YFSETQ. The CDR3 consists of 13 residues. This CDR3 reads CASSLRVASEQFF. The CDR3 DNA reads TGCGCCAGCAGCTTGCGTGTAGCTAGTGAGCAGTTCTTC.